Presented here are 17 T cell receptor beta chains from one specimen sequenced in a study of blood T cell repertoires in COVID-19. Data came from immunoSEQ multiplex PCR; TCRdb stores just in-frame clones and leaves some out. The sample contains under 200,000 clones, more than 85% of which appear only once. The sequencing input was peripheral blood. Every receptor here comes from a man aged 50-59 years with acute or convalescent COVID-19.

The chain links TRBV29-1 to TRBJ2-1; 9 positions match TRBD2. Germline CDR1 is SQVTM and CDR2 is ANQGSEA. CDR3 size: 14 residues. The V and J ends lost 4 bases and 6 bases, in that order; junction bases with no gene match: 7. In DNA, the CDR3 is TGCAGCGTTGCCCCGGGACTAGCAGGCAATGAGCAGTTCTTC. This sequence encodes CSVAPGLAGNEQFF.

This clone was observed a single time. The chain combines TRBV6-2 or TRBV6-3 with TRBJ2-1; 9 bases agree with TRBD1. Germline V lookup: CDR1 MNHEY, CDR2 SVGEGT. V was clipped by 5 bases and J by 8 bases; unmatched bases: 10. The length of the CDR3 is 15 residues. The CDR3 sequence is CASSPTGQGWDEQFF. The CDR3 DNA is TGTGCCAGCAGTCCGACGGGACAGGGATGGGATGAGCAGTTCTTC.

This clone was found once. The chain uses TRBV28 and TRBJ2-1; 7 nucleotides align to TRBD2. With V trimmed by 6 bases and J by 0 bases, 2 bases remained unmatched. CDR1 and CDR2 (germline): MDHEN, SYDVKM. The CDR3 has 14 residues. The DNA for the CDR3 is TGTGCCAGCAGGACGGGAGGCTCCTACAATGAGCAGTTCTTC. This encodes CASRTGGSYNEQFF.

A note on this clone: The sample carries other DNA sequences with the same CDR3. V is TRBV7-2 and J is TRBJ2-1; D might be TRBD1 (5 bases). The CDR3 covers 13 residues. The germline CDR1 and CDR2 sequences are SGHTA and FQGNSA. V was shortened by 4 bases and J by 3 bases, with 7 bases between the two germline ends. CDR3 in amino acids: CASSSQGYNEQFF. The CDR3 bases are TGTGCCAGCAGCTCGCAGGGCTACAATGAGCAGTTCTTC.

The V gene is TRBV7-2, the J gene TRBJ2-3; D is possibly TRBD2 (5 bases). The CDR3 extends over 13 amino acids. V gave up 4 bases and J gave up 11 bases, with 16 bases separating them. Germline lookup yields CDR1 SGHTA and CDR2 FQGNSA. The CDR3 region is CASSSQDGKLQYF. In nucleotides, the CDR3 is TGTGCCAGCAGCTCCCAGGACGGGAAATTGCAGTATTTT.

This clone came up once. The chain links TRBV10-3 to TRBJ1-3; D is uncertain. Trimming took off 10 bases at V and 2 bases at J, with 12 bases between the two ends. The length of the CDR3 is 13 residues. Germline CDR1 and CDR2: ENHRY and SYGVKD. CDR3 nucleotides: TGTGCCAGCGAGGCGGTTGCTGGAAACACCATATATTTT. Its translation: CASEAVAGNTIYF.

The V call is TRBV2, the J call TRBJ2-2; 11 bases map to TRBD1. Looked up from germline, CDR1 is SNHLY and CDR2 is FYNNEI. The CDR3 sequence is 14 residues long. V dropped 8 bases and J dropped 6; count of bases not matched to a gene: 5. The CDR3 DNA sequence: TGTGCCAGCGATCGGGGACAGGGGGCCGGGGAGCTGTTTTTT. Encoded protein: CASDRGQGAGELFF.

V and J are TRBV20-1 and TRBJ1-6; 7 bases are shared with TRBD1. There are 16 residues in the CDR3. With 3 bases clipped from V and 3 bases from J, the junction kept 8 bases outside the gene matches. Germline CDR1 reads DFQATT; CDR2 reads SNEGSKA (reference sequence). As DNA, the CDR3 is TGCAGTGCTAGTCCGACAGGGACCCTCTATAATTCACCCCTCCACTTT. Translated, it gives CSASPTGTLYNSPLHF.

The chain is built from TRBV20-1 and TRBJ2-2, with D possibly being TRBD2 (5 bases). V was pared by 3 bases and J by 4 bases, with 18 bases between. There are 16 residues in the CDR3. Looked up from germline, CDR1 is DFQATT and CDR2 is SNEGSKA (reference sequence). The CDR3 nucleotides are TGCAGTGCTAGTGTACCCGGAACCCGGGGCACCGGGGAGCTGTTTTTT. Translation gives CSASVPGTRGTGELFF.

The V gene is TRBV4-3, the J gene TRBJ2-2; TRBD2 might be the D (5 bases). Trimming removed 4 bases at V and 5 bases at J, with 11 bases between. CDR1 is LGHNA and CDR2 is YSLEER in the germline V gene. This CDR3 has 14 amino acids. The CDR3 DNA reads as TGCGCCAGCAGCCCGGGGTGGCGGACCGGGGAGCTGTTTTTT. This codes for CASSPGWRTGELFF.

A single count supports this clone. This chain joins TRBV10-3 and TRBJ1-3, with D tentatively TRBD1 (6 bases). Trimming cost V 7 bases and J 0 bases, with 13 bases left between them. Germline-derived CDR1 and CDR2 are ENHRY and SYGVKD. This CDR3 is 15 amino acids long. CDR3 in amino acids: CAITDGQLSGNTIYF. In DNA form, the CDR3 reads TGTGCCATCACCGACGGACAGCTCTCTGGAAACACCATATATTTT.

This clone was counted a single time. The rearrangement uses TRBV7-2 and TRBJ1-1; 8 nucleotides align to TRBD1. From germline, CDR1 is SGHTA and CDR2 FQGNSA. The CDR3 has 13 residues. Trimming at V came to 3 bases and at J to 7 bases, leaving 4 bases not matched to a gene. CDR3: CASSFRTGSEAFF. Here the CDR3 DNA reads TGTGCCAGCAGCTTTAGGACAGGGAGTGAAGCTTTCTTT.

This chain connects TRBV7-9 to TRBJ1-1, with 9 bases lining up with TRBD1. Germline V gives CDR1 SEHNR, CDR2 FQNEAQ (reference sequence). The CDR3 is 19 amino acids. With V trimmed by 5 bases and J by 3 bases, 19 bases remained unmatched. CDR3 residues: CASSTQYGPGTGLDTEAFF. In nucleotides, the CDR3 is TGTGCCAGCAGCACCCAGTATGGACCCGGGACAGGGCTTGACACTGAAGCTTTCTTT.

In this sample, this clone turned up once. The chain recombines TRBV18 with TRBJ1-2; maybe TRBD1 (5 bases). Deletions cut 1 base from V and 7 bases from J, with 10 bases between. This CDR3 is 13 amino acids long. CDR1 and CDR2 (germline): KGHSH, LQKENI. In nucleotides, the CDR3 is TGTGCCAGCTCACCACTGGGGCAGGGTGGCTACACCTTC. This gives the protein CASSPLGQGGYTF. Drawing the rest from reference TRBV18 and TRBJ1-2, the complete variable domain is NAGVMQNPRHLVRRRGQEARLRCSPMKGHSHVYWYRQLPEEGLKFMVYLQKENIIDESGMPKERFSAEFPKEGPSILRIQQVVRGDSAAYFCASSPLGQGGYTFGSGTRLTVV.

The CDR3 loop is CASSQGNSGGRETQYF. The CDR3 region has the DNA TGTGCCAGCAGCCAAGGAAATAGCGGGGGGCGGGAGACCCAGTACTTC. The chain combines TRBV3-1 (or the pseudogene TRBV3-2) with TRBJ2-5; 10 nucleotides line up with TRBD2. Germline values: CDR1 LGHDT, CDR2 YNNKEL (reference sequence). The V gene end was trimmed by 1 base and the J gene end by 5 bases; junction bases not matched to a gene: 7. The CDR3 has 16 residues.

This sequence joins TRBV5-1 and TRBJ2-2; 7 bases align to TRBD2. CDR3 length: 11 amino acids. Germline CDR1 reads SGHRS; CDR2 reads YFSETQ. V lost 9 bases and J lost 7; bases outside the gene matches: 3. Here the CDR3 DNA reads TGCGCCACCCGGGGGGACGGGGAGCTGTTTTTT. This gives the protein CATRGDGELFF.

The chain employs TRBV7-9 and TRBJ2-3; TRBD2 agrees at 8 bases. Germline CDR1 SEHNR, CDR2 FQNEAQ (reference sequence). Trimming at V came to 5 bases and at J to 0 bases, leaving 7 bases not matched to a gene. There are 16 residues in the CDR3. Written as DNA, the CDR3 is TGTGCCAGCAGCACCGGGCCGGGGGGGAGCACAGATACGCAGTATTTT. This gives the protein CASSTGPGGSTDTQYF.